This T cell receptor beta chain was retrieved from a study of cytomegalovirus exposure and HLA in healthy donors (dated by TCRdb to 2017 to 2019). As for the study more broadly: An earlier analysis of roughly 630 of the donors reported roughly 270 Gb of sequence data and some 120 million unique TCR beta sequences from approximately 180 million T cells. An early release that covered around 590 HLA-typed donors contained 250 to 350 gigabases of sequencing data and about 93 million unique TCR sequences. Of the roughly 400 genotyped donors, 65% to 90% fell in the genetic ancestry cluster associated with self-reported Caucasian donors. The aim of the study was to test whether cataloging public T cell receptors could identify signatures of past pathogen exposure. Using immunosequencing, the study profiled T cell repertoires from around 670 subjects and related those repertoires to cytomegalovirus serostatus. Along with the roughly 670-subject first cohort, a separate validation cohort of over a hundred different subjects was used. High-throughput TCR immunosequencing, statistical association of individual TCRs with disease status, and machine learning were combined to predict cytomegalovirus infection status. In a later analysis, previously published TCR beta repertoires from hundreds of donors were re-analyzed and high-resolution HLA genotyping was added so that TCR occurrence patterns could be studied. In the later analysis, no new phenotypic data were used to find candidate immune exposures; instead, reliance was placed on TCR beta sequences and their occurrence across donors. To decide whether each TCR beta V gene segment behaved as functional or pseudogenic, an earlier analysis of some 600 of the donors relied on high-throughput TCR beta sequencing. Donor age, sex, ethnicity and CMV serostatus were compiled alongside the repertoire data. Genome-wide SNP genotypes for about 55% of the 666 donors were used in a later genetic analysis, which treated that subset as a discovery cohort. All discovery cohort repertoires had been generated using a single sequencing platform. HLA typing covered class I and class II loci at four-digit resolution. The number of typed donors differed by locus: 629-630 for A, B, C, DRB1 and DQB1; 500 to 550 for DQA1; 600 to 610 for DPA1; and roughly 490 for DPB1. Four to six DR-DQ haplotypes were handled as single units for association and clustering, since linkage in the cohort was strong. Across approximately 420 genotyped donors of the cohort, an average of approximately 240,000 unique TCR beta nucleotide sequences per donor were sequenced, and roughly a sixth of those sequences were non-productive. Paper-wide results and their limitations: When HLA alleles, especially DR and DQ, strongly co-occurred, attributing TCR associations to individual alleles was difficult. Because HLA typing was unavailable for some donors at each locus, only the typed subset was used in association tests. In a later analysis, the rate of TCR association differed among HLA loci, with DRB1 alleles having the most associated TCRs and HLA-C alleles having the fewest. The study gave a list of around 170 TCR beta chains associated with cytomegalovirus. Most TCR sequences were seen in very few donors, while some public TCRs were found in many individuals. In a later analysis, more than 15,000 TCR beta sequences were associated with specific HLA alleles at a false discovery rate of 0.05. A few of the identified cytomegalovirus-associated TCR beta chains were confirmed in vitro to be specific for cytomegalovirus antigens. The 87-base-pair reads could not distinguish some IMGT-functional V segments, including TRBV6-2 and TRBV6-3, so those segments were excluded. In this cohort, only TCR beta chains were sequenced, and detectable features were limited by the absence of alpha or paired-chain data. A later analysis reported that several top co-occurrence clusters appeared linked to parvovirus B19, influenza, CMV and Epstein-Barr virus. CMV serostatus was the only immune exposure information available for the cohort. A cluster of highly shared sequence variants was judged likely to be a technical artifact of the sequencing pipeline. An association between a missense DCLRE1C variant and V-gene and J-gene trimming of TCR beta chains was found in a later genetic analysis and replicated in an independent cohort. Broadly in line with IMGT annotations, most TCR beta V segments showed up in productive rearrangements about 87% or about 30% of the time in an earlier analysis of under 700 of the donors. A later genetic analysis reported fewer N-insertions in productive TCRs among donors in an Asian-associated ancestry cluster than the roughly 700-donor mean. The presence/absence analyses assumed that sequencing depth was roughly uniform across donors, and that assumption may not be true. In a later analysis, HLA-associated TCR beta chains showed more clonal expansion and lower generation probabilities than non-associated chains that were equally common. Roughly 17 rarely observed V segments, including chromosome 9 orphons, were excluded from the earlier analysis of 550 to 700 of the donors because counts were too low. Correlated functional status among segregating V segments might reflect linkage disequilibrium, but an unknown experimental factor could not be ruled out. Cytomegalovirus status was reported to be diagnosed by the classifier with high specificity and sensitivity in both the original and validation cohorts. A further reported finding was that TCR beta sequences accurately predicted the HLA-A and HLA-B alleles for most subjects in the first cohort. According to the authors, the approach could potentially be generalized to other disease states and immunological phenotypes. In a later analysis, most CMV-associated TCR beta chains were found to appear HLA-restricted, with HLA associations seemingly driven largely by CMV exposure.

Worth noting for this clone: The antigen it recognizes is unknown. Base qualities are missing; no much larger clone stands one base away.

In total, fewer than 750 healthy bone marrow donors made up the cohort. Cohort members were all nominally healthy when sampled, although unrecorded immune exposures were likely present. The donor tested CMV seronegative and was one of the 352 seronegative cohort members. Each donor provided a peripheral blood sample, and peripheral blood mononuclear cells were used for TCR beta sequencing. The Qiagen DNeasy Blood Extraction Kit was used to extract genomic DNA from the blood cell samples. The library relied on the immunoSEQ multiplex PCR assay. For the multiplex PCR, a mixture combining 60 forward primers for TCR Vbeta segments and 13 reverse primers for TCR Jbeta segments was used. The CDR3 region of rearranged TCR beta genes was amplified from genomic DNA with a multiplex PCR assay. On the Illumina HiSeq System, the amplified TCR beta libraries were sequenced as 87-base-pair reads. The original methods were these. A later analysis tallied tens of millions of unique TCR beta chains across the 700 or so repertoires, and about 10 million of those chains were shared by two or more donors. To remove PCR and sequencing errors, raw reads were error-corrected and collapsed into unique sequences using a nearest-neighbor algorithm that merged closely related sequences. To assign V, D and J gene segments, CDR3 sequences were aligned to IMGT reference sequences. For a sequence to be retained, a match of at least six nucleotides was required to both a V gene segment and a J gene segment. Rearrangements were classified as productive when the CDR3 lacked stop codons and remained in frame with V and J, and all other rearrangements were classified as non-productive. Following IMGT convention, CDR3 was defined as the stretch from the second conserved V-encoded cysteine up to the conserved J-encoded phenylalanine. Sequences without an unambiguous match to a single V gene segment were excluded from the earlier analysis of 450 to 650 of the donors. In an earlier analysis of 500 to 750 of the donors, V segments were called functional above 56.7% productive rearrangements and were called segregating when the between-donor standard deviation exceeded 5%. A statistical classification framework was built for diagnosing cytomegalovirus status from the catalog of TCR beta chain sequences. V and J gene assignment, in a later analysis, came from comparing TCR nucleotide sequences with IMGT/GENE-DB human TR gene sequences. Using the TCRdist pipeline, a later analysis assigned CDR3 sequences along with most-parsimonious VDJ recombination scenarios. In a later analysis, every TCR beta chain was defined by the combination of its CDR3 amino acid sequence and its V-gene family, and reads without a unique V-gene family were dropped. In a later analysis, approximately 640 highly shared, low-generation-probability nucleotide sequences were removed to address suspected cross-contamination and a sequencing artifact. In a later analysis, a clonal expansion index was calculated for each public chain from normalized within-repertoire ranks of inferred template counts. In a later analysis, generation probabilities were computed using a VDJ recombination model fitted to out-of-frame rearrangements, and the results were checked against IGoR. In a later analysis, TCR-TCR, TCR-HLA and TCR-CMV co-occurrence was scored with hypergeometric tests, and a repertoire-size bias correction was applied to TCR pairs. To estimate false discovery rates, a later analysis permuted the HLA or CMV assignments 20 times. A later analysis grouped co-occurring TCRs with DBSCAN, adding TCRdist sequence similarity when clustering within HLA-allele-positive subsets. Repertoires with fewer than 30,000 or more than 120,000 public chains were left out of co-occurrence clustering, as were about five repertoires with anomalous nucleotide sharing. What TCRdb holds here is the immuneACCESS table cut down to in-frame rearrangements. Part of the clones is not present; checked against another copy, under half of the missing clones reflect an unresolved V gene, and the others are unexplained. V and J calls and clone size follow that table, whereas D and trimming were derived from the DNA. The sample has 130,000 to 150,000 clones on record, about 79% of them singletons. The top ten clonotypes cover over 0.6% of the sample.

Relative to germline, V is missing 3 bases and J is missing 7 bases, with 2 bases of the junction outside any gene match. CDR1 and CDR2 are drawn from the germline V gene: ENHRY, SYGVKD. The CDR3 sequence holds 12 residues, the cysteine and phenylalanine included. The kept DNA is CDR3 alone, 36 bases in frame from the first base. The sequence was collected from a male donor in good health and CMV-seronegative. What was sequenced was PBMCs. The chain links TRBV10-3 with TRBJ1-2; the central 7 bases match TRBD1. The CDR3 reads as follows: CAISDYRGGYTF. At the DNA level, the sequence is TGTGCCATCAGTGACTACAGGGGTGGCTACACCTTC.